This T cell receptor beta chain originates from a study of blood T cells in healthy people across ages. Combining a sample-barcoded 5' primer with a J-beta primer mix, a second PCR ran for about 7 to 11 cycles. TCRdb used MiXCR to reprocess the 5' RACE reads, holding one entry per CDR3 protein. This sample has about 570,000 distinct CDR3 sequences; 27% occur once, and the top ten carry approximately 17%. Each donor supplied roughly 10 milliliters of peripheral blood. Isolation per sample recovered at least 6 million PBMCs. The germline CDR1 and CDR2 sequences are SGHTA and FQGNSA. The CDR3 has 14 residues. The V end was cut by 4 bases, the J end by 6 bases, with 15 bases between.

The sample taken for sequencing was blood. The source of this sequence is a woman in her seventies in good health. The J gene is TRBJ1-2, the V gene TRBV7-2; D unresolved. CDR3 coding DNA: TGTGCCAGCAGCTCCGGACCGACCGGGCATGGCTACACCTTC. It is translated as CASSSGPTGHGYTF.